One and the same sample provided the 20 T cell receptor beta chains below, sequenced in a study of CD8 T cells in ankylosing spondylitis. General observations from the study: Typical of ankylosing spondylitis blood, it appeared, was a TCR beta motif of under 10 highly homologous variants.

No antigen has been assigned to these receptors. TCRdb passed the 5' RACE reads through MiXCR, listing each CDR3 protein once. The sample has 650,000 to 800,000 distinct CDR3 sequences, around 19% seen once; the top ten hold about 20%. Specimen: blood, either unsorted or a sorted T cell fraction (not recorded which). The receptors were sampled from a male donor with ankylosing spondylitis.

The CDR3 DNA follows: TGTGCCAGCAGACAAGGGGGCGAGAGCAATCAGCCCCAGCATTTT. Its translation: CASRQGGESNQPQHF. The rearrangement links TRBV12-3 or TRBV12-4 to TRBJ1-5, with 7 bases lining up with TRBD1. Unmatched junction bases numbered 6, after V lost 6 bases and J lost 1 base. The CDR3 consists of 15 residues.

In DNA form, the CDR3 reads TGCAGTGCTCGTGGCTGGACAGGGGATTCACCCCTCCACTTT. Protein product: CSARGWTGDSPLHF. The rearrangement joins TRBV20-1 to TRBJ1-6; 9 bases match TRBD1. V shed 5 bases, J shed 8 bases, and the junction held 7 bases outside the gene matches. The CDR3 runs to 14 residues. The germline V gene has CDR1 DFQATT and CDR2 SNEGSKA (reference sequence).

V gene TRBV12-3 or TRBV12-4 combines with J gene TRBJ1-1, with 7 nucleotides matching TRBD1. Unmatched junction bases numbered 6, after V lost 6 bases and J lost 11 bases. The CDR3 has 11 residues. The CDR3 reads CASRDRVQAFF. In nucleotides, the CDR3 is TGTGCCAGCAGAGACAGGGTTCAGGCTTTCTTT.

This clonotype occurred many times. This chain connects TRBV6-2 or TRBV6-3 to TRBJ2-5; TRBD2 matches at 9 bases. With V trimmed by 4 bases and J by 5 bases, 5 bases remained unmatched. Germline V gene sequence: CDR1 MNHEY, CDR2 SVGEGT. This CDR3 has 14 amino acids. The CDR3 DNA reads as TGTGCCAGCAGTTTAGCGGGAGTGAGGGAGACCCAGTACTTC. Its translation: CASSLAGVRETQYF.

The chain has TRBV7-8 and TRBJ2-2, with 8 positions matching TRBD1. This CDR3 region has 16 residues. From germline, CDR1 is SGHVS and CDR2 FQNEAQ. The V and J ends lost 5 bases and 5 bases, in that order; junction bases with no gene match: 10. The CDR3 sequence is CASSQRQGTTTGELFF. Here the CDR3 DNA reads TGTGCCAGCAGCCAAAGACAGGGGACAACAACCGGGGAGCTGTTTTTT.

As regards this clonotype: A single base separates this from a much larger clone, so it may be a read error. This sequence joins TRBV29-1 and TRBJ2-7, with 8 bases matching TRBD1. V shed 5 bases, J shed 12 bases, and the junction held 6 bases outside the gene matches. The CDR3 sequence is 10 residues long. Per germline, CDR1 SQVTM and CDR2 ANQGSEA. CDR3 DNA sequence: TGCAGCGTTAAGGACAGGGTTTTGTACTTC. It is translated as CSVKDRVLYF.

As DNA, the CDR3 is TGTGCCAGCAGACCCCAAACAGGGGGGTACGGAAACACCATATATTTT. Its translation: CASRPQTGGYGNTIYF. This chain connects TRBV12-3 or TRBV12-4 to TRBJ1-3; 8 nucleotides line up with TRBD1. The V and J ends lost 6 bases and 4 bases, in that order; junction bases with no gene match: 11. The CDR3 totals 16 residues.

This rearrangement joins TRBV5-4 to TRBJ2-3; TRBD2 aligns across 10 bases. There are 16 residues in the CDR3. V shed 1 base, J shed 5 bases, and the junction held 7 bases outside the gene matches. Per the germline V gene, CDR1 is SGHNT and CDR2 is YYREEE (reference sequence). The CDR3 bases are TGTGCCAGCAGCTTGAAAACTAGCGGGGCGATAGATACGCAGTATTTT. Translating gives CASSLKTSGAIDTQYF.

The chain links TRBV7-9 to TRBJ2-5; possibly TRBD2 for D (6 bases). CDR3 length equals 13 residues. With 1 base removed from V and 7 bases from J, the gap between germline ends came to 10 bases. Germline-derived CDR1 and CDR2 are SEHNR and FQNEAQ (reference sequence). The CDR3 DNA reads TGTGCCAGCAGCTTAGAGGAGGGTTGGACCCAGTACTTC. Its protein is CASSLEEGWTQYF.

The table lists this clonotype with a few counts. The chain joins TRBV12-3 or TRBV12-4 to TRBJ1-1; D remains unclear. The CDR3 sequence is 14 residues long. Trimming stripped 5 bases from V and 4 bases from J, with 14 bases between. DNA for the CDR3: TGTGCCAGCAGTCCTCGTGGTGGGTCCACTGAAGCTTTCTTT. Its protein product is CASSPRGGSTEAFF.

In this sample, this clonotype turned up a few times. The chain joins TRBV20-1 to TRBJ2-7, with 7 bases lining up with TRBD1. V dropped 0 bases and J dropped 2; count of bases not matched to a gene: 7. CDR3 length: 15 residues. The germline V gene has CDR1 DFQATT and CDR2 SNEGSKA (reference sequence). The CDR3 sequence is CSARDLRDSTYEQYF. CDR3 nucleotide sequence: TGCAGTGCTAGAGATTTGAGGGACAGCACCTACGAGCAGTACTTC.

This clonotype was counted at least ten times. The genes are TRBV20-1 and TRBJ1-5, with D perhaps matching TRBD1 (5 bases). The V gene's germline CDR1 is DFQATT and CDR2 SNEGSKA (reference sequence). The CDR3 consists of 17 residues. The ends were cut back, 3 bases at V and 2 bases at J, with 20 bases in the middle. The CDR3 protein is CSASEGYRVSGNQPQHF. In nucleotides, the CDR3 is TGCAGTGCTAGTGAGGGGTATAGAGTTAGTGGCAATCAGCCCCAGCATTTT.

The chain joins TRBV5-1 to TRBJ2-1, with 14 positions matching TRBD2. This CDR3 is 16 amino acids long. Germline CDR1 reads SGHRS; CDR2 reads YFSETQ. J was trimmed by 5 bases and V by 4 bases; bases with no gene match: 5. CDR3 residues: CASSAGLAGVDNEQFF. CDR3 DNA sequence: TGCGCCAGCAGCGCGGGACTAGCGGGGGTCGACAATGAGCAGTTCTTC.

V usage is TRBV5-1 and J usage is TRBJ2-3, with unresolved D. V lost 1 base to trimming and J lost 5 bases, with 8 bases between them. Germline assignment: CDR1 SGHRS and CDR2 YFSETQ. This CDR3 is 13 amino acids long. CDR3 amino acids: CASSLFPGDTQYF. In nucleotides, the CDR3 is TGCGCCAGCAGCTTGTTTCCGGGAGATACGCAGTATTTT.

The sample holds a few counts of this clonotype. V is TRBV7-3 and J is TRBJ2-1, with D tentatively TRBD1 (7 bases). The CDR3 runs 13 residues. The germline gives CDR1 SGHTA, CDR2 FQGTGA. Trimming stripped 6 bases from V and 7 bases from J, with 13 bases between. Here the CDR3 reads CASRMEGANEQFF. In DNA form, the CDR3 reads TGTGCCAGCAGGATGGAGGGGGCGAATGAGCAGTTCTTC. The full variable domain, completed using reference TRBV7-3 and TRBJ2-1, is GAGVSQTPSNKVTEKGKYVELRCDPISGHTALYWYRQSLGQGPEFLIYFQGTGAADDSGLPNDRFFAVRPEGSVSTLKIQRTERGDSAVYLCASRMEGANEQFFGPGTRLTVL.

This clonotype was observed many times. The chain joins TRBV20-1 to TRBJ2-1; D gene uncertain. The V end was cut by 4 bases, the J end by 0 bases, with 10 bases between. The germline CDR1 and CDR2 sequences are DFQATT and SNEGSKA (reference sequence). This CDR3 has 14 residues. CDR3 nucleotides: TGCAGTGCTATAGCAGGCAGCTCCTACAATGAGCAGTTCTTC. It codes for CSAIAGSSYNEQFF.

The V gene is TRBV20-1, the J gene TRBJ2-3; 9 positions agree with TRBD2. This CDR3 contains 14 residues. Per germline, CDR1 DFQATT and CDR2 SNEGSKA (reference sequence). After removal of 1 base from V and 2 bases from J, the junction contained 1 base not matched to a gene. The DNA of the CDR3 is TGCAGTGCTAGAGGACTAGCGGCCACAGATACGCAGTATTTT. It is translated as CSARGLAATDTQYF.

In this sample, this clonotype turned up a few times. The CDR3 DNA is TGTGCCAGCAGCTTGGAGGGGTTGGGAGAGACCCAGTACTTC. Its protein product is CASSLEGLGETQYF. The V and J genes are TRBV7-9 and TRBJ2-5, with D possibly matching TRBD2 (6 bases). Trimming shortened V by 3 bases and J by 4 bases, and 12 bases separated the two germline ends. The CDR3 consists of 14 residues. Germline CDR1 SEHNR, CDR2 FQNEAQ (reference sequence).

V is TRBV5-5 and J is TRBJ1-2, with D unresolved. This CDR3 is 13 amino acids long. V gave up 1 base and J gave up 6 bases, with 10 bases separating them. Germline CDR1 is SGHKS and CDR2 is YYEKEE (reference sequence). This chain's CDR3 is CASSLQGRHGYTF. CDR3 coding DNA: TGTGCCAGCAGCTTGCAAGGTCGACATGGCTACACCTTC.

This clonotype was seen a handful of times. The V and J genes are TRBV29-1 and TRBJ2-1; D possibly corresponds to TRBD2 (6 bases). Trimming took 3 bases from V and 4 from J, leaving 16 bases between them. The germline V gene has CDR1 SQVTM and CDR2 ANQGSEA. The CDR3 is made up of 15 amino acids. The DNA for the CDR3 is TGCAGCGTTGATGGCGGGAATTCCGATTACAATGAGCAGTTCTTC. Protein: CSVDGGNSDYNEQFF.